Listed here are 2 T cell receptor beta chains from one sample, sequenced in a study of T cell repertoires in cytomegalovirus infection. One entry per CDR3 protein results from TCRdb running MiXCR on the reads. The table lists around 440,000 distinct CDR3 sequences, around 11% of them singletons, with roughly a tenth in the top ten. The sequencing sample was made of PBMCs. These receptors all come from a human donor in good health (CMV status not recorded). Some clones in this sample may be carry-over from other donors' samples.

This clonotype was counted between two and nine times. This chain connects TRBV10-3 to TRBJ2-1; 12 bases are shared with TRBD2. Germline CDR1 ENHRY, CDR2 SYGVKD. Trimming at V came to 6 bases and at J to 7 bases, leaving 7 bases not matched to a gene. The CDR3 loop spans 15 amino acids. The CDR3 sequence: CAISTGTSGSNEQFF. CDR3 sequence (DNA): TGTGCCATCAGCACCGGGACTAGCGGGTCTAATGAGCAGTTCTTC.

This clonotype was seen at least ten times. The chain couples TRBV5-1 to TRBJ2-1, with 7 bases matching TRBD1. The V gene's germline CDR1 is SGHRS and CDR2 YFSETQ. The CDR3 is 13 amino acids. The V gene end was trimmed by 4 bases and the J gene end by 9 bases; junction bases not matched to a gene: 7. Here the CDR3 reads CASSEQGRGEQFF. In DNA, the CDR3 is TGCGCCAGCAGCGAACAGGGGCGCGGTGAGCAGTTCTTC.